The entry below gives a single TCR beta chain sequence along with its context. Its antigen is not identified. Assay used: immunoSEQ multiplex PCR; TCRdb lists only in-frame clones, some missing. The data show around 600,000 clones, 85% to 95% seen once. This sample stems from a study of shared clonotypes between healthy human individuals. Study results and caveats: The generation probabilities recorded for non-shared clonotypes fell below those of clonotypes shared by all four donors.

CD45RO-negative CD8 cells positively selected for CCR7 made up the naive population, which excluded terminally differentiated effector memory CD45RA+ cells. CDR3 length equals 15 residues. Trimming took 2 bases from V and 0 from J, leaving 9 bases between them. CDR1 is SGHRS, CDR2 YFSETQ, per germline. Sequenced: naive CD8+ T cells sorted from blood. The rearrangement links TRBV5-1 to TRBJ2-4; D may match TRBD1 or TRBD2 (5 bases each). The receptor's source is a woman aged 25 to 39 in good health. CDR3 bases: TGCGCCAGCAGCTTCGAGGGGTTAGCCAAAAACATTCAGTACTTC. This encodes CASSFEGLAKNIQYF.